Listed below are T cell receptor beta chains from one sample, sequenced in a study of PD-1 blockade in classical Hodgkin lymphoma. This table comes from immunoSEQ multiplex PCR, and its TCRdb copy is limited to in-frame clones, with some not included. In the table there are 100,000 to 130,000 clones, 70% to 90% of which are singletons. This material consisted of peripheral blood mononuclear cells (PBMCs), taken before the second cycle of nivolumab. These receptor sequences come from a human donor with classical Hodgkin lymphoma. Both conserved end residues are part of each CDR3. Fields, in order: clone size, D gene, V gene, J gene, CDR3 DNA, CDR3 protein. A D gene is named only where the DNA matches it firmly. Expanded clones get a size class; other rows say once, few or many, or leave the size out.

.,.,TRBV7-9,TRBJ1-4,TGTGCCAGCGGCTTGCAGGGGGAAAAACTGTTTTTT,CASGLQGEKLFF
.,TRBD2,TRBV5-4,TRBJ2-7,TGTGCCAGCAGCGGACTAGCGGGAGGCGGGTACGAGCAGTACTTC,CASSGLAGGGYEQYF
.,.,TRBV5-1,TRBJ2-1,TGCGCCAGCGGGGCCGGAAACCCCTACAATGAGCAGTTCTTC,CASGAGNPYNEQFF
.,.,TRBV6-5,TRBJ1-6,TGTGCCAGCAGTTCCGACACAATCAATTCACCCCTCCACTTT,CASSSDTINSPLHF
.,.,TRBV19,TRBJ1-1,TGTGCCAGTAGTATTGCCGGCCTTCCGAGGACTGAAGCTTTCTTT,CASSIAGLPRTEAFF
.,TRBD1,TRBV28,TRBJ2-7,TGTGCCAGCAGCCTCTATACGACAGGGAACGAGCAGTACTTC,CASSLYTTGNEQYF
.,.,TRBV19,TRBJ1-5,TGTGCCAGTAGTAAATCGGGCCAGCCCCAGCATTTT,CASSKSGQPQHF
.,TRBD1,TRBV28,TRBJ1-2,TGTGCCAGCAGATCTGGACAGGGCGGCGACTATGGCTACACCTTC,CASRSGQGGDYGYTF
.,.,TRBV6-6,TRBJ1-2,TGTGCCAGCAGCTGGGGGCGTCACTATGGCTACACCTTC,CASSWGRHYGYTF
.,.,TRBV4-1,TRBJ2-3,TGCGCCAGCAGCCAAAGGGCCGACACAGATACGCAGTATTTT,CASSQRADTDTQYF
.,TRBD2,TRBV19,TRBJ2-7,TGTGCCAGTAGTATTCGGGCTAGCGGGAGTACCTCCTACGAGCAGTACTTC,CASSIRASGSTSYEQYF
few,.,TRBV5-1,TRBJ1-1,TGCGCCAGCAGCCCACAAGGGGACACTGAAGCTTTCTTT,CASSPQGDTEAFF
once,.,TRBV18,TRBJ2-5,TGTGCCAGCTCACCAGATGGCGTAGGGATGGGAGAGACCCAGTACTTC,CASSPDGVGMGETQYF
.,.,TRBV5-1,TRBJ2-1,TGCGCCAGCAGCTTGAGCGGGGACACCTACAATGAGCAGTTCTTC,CASSLSGDTYNEQFF
.,.,TRBV4-3,TRBJ2-3,TGCGCCAGCAGCCAAGACAGGGGGGCAGATACGCAGTATTTT,CASSQDRGADTQYF